The present entry profiles one T cell receptor beta chain with its context. The source of the sample is a study of blood T cell repertoires in COVID-19. For the study at large: The origin of the acute and convalescent COVID-19 samples was the United States, Italy and Spain.

This CDR3 is 16 amino acids long. Trimming removed 0 bases from V and 0 bases from J, with 9 bases in between. Per germline, CDR1 MRHNA and CDR2 SNTAGT. Profiling relied on immunoSEQ multiplex PCR, and the TCRdb table lists in-frame clones only, not all of them. Among about 230,000 clones listed, around 89% were seen once. This TCR derives from a woman in her thirties or forties with acute COVID-19. Sequenced material: PBMCs or T cells enriched from blood (not recorded which). The V and J genes are TRBV6-4 and TRBJ2-1, with a possible D match to TRBD1 (5 bases). Here the CDR3 DNA reads TGTGCCAGCAGTGACTCCCAGACAGCCTCCTACAATGAGCAGTTCTTC. Protein product: CASSDSQTASYNEQFF.